This TCR beta chain was obtained from a study of radiation and T cells in renal cell carcinoma. This CDR3 is built from 12 residues. The germline gives CDR1 MNHEY, CDR2 SVGAGI. V shed 6 bases and J shed 1 base, with 6 bases lying between them. This table comes from immunoSEQ multiplex PCR, and its TCRdb copy is limited to in-frame clones, with some not included. The sample shows some 100,000 clones, 65% to 85% of them seen only once. The sample's time point: baseline pretreatment blood. Regarding treatment: 15 Gy SBRT to primary tumor, nephrectomy 4 weeks later. The sequencing here drew on blood, taken from a patient whose treatment included radiotherapy and nephrectomy. The sequence was collected from a man aged 60 to 69 with renal cell carcinoma. The V call is TRBV6-5, the J call TRBJ1-1; D is uncertain. For the CDR3, the DNA is TGTGCCAGCAGCCAAGGGAACACTGAAGCTTTCTTT. Translating it yields CASSQGNTEAFF.